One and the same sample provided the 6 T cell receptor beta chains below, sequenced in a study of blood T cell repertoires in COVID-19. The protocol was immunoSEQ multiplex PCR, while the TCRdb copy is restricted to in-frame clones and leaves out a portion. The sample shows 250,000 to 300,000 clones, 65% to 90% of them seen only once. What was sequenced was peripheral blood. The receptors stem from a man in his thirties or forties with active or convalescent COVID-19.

This chain's CDR3 is CAISRDNDSPLHF. CDR3 bases: TGTGCCATCAGCCGGGACAACGATTCACCCCTCCACTTT. The rearrangement joins TRBV10-3 to TRBJ1-6; weak D call: TRBD1 (6 bases). This CDR3 comprises 13 residues. V was shortened by 6 bases and J by 8 bases, with 11 bases between the two germline ends. CDR1 and CDR2 from the germline V gene are ENHRY and SYGVKD.

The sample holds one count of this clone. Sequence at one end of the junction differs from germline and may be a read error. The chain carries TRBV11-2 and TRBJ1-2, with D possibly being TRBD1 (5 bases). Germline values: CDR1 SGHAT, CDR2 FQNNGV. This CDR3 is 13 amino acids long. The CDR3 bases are TGTGCCAGCAGCGTAGACAGCGACTATGGCTACACCTTC. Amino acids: CASSVDSDYGYTF.

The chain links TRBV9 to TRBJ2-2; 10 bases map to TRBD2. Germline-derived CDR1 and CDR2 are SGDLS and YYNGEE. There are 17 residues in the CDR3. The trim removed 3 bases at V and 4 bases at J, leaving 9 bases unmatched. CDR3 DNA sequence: TGTGCCAGCAGCGGCGGTCTAGCGGGGGAAACCACCGGGGAGCTGTTTTTT. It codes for CASSGGLAGETTGELFF.

The CDR3 here is CASSSYRGLYMNTEAFF. As DNA, the CDR3 is TGTGCCAGCAGCTCCTACAGGGGCCTCTACATGAACACTGAAGCTTTCTTT. This sequence joins TRBV7-9 and TRBJ1-1; 7 bases are a match to TRBD1. The CDR3 is 17 amino acids. Germline CDR1 reads SEHNR; CDR2 reads FQNEAQ (reference sequence). V lost 4 bases, J lost 0 bases, and 11 bases stayed unmatched. The full variable domain, rest sourced from reference TRBV7-9 and TRBJ1-1, is DTGVSQNPRHKITKRGQNVTFRCDPISEHNRLYWYRQTLGQGPEFLTYFQNEAQLEKSRLLSDRFSAERPKGSFSTLEIQRTEQGDSAMYLCASSSYRGLYMNTEAFFGQGTRLTVV.

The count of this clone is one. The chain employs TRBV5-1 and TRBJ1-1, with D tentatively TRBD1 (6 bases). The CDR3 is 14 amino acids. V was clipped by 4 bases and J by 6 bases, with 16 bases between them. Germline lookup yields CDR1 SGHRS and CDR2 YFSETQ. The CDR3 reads CASSTGDTRSEAFF. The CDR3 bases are TGCGCCAGCAGCACCGGGGACACTAGATCTGAAGCTTTCTTT.

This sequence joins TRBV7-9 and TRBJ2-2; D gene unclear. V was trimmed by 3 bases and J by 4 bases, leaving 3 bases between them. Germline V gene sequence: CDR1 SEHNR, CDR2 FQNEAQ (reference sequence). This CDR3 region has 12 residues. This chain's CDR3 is CASSFSTGELFF. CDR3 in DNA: TGTGCCAGCAGCTTCTCCACCGGGGAGCTGTTTTTT. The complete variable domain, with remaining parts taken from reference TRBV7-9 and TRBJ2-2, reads DTGVSQNPRHKITKRGQNVTFRCDPISEHNRLYWYRQTLGQGPEFLTYFQNEAQLEKSRLLSDRFSAERPKGSFSTLEIQRTEQGDSAMYLCASSFSTGELFFGEGSRLTVL.